A selection of T cell receptor beta chains follows, all from one sample in a study of cytomegalovirus exposure and HLA in healthy donors. Method: immunoSEQ multiplex PCR; TCRdb's copy keeps in-frame clones and lacks some. The table includes over 150,000 clones, about four fifths detected once. What was sequenced was PBMCs. These receptors all stem from a man under 40 in good health and CMV-seronegative. Both conserved end residues are part of each CDR3. The order of the fields is V gene, clone size, J gene, D gene, CDR3 protein, CDR3 DNA. D genes are given only for firm matches. Rows may omit the clone size; those that give it use once, few, many or a size class.

>TRBV5-1|NA|TRBJ2-6|NA
CASQDSGANVLTF
TGCGCCAGTCAGGATTCTGGGGCCAACGTCCTGACTTTC
>TRBV11-3|NA|TRBJ2-2|TRBD2
CASSSRISGRADGGELFF
TGTGCCAGCAGCTCCCGAATTAGCGGGAGGGCCGATGGCGGGGAGCTGTTTTTT
>TRBV4-3|few|TRBJ1-2|NA
CASSQAGGIRGNGYTF
TGCGCCAGCAGCCAAGCCGGGGGGATTCGAGGTAATGGCTACACCTTC
>TRBV6-6|NA|TRBJ2-2|NA
CASSYPQTNTGELFF
TGTGCCAGCAGTTACCCACAGACGAACACCGGGGAGCTGTTTTTT
>TRBV30|NA|TRBJ1-2|NA
CAWRDQAGGYTF
TGTGCCTGGAGGGACCAGGCGGGGGGCTACACCTTC
>TRBV4-3|NA|TRBJ2-7|TRBD1
CASSQTPGQGTYEQYF
TGCGCCAGCAGCCAGACGCCGGGACAGGGAACCTACGAGCAGTACTTC
>TRBV5-6|NA|TRBJ2-1|NA
CASSLAGAGAYNEQFF
TGTGCCAGCAGCTTGGCCGGGGCAGGGGCCTACAATGAGCAGTTCTTC
>TRBV5-6|NA|TRBJ2-7|NA
CASSQTSTRRYEQYF
TGTGCCAGCAGCCAAACGTCTACTAGACGCTACGAGCAGTACTTC
>TRBV19|NA|TRBJ2-4|NA
CASSIEGGKTKNIQYF
TGTGCCAGTAGTATTGAGGGGGGGAAAACCAAAAACATTCAGTACTTC
>TRBV28|NA|TRBJ2-7|NA
CASSLREYEQYF
TGTGCCAGCAGTTTGCGGGAATACGAGCAGTACTTC
>TRBV20-1|few|TRBJ2-1|NA
CSAPRGPLQFF
TGCAGTGCTCCCAGGGGTCCCCTGCAGTTCTTC
>TRBV10-3|NA|TRBJ2-1|NA
CAISVTGEQFF
TGTGCCATCAGTGTAACGGGTGAGCAGTTCTTC
>TRBV5-4|NA|TRBJ2-5|NA
CASSSPQGQETQYF
TGTGCCAGCAGCTCTCCGCAGGGCCAAGAGACCCAGTACTTC
>TRBV7-6|NA|TRBJ2-1|TRBD2
CASKGGSGEGEQFF
TGTGCCAGCAAGGGAGGTAGCGGGGAAGGTGAGCAGTTCTTC
>TRBV13|NA|TRBJ2-1|TRBD1
CASSSPSPTPTGDNEQFF
TGTGCCAGCAGCTCCCCCTCCCCAACCCCGACAGGGGACAATGAGCAGTTCTTC
>TRBV5-8|once|TRBJ2-5|NA
CASRLDRFDQYF
TGTGCCAGCAGACTCGACAGGTTTGATCAGTACTTC
>TRBV19|once|TRBJ1-5|TRBD1
CASSFPTGGDQPQHF
TGTGCCAGTAGCTTCCCGACAGGGGGAGATCAGCCCCAGCATTTT
>TRBV15|NA|TRBJ1-2|NA
CATSRDGVRGGNYGYTF
TGTGCCACCAGCAGAGATGGGGTCAGGGGAGGGAACTATGGCTACACCTTC
>TRBV5-1|NA|TRBJ2-7|NA
CASSLGIDSPSRIEQYF
TGCGCCAGCAGCTTGGGGATTGACTCGCCCTCTCGAATCGAGCAGTACTTC
>TRBV5-6|NA|TRBJ2-7|NA
CASSFGAYEQYF
TGTGCCAGCAGCTTCGGGGCCTACGAGCAGTACTTC
>TRBV5-6|NA|TRBJ2-7|TRBD1
CASSFRMGTGTSYEQYF
TGTGCCAGCAGCTTTAGGATGGGGACAGGGACTTCCTACGAGCAGTACTTC
>TRBV1|NA|TRBJ2-4|NA
CTSSQDRRVAAKNIQYF
TGCACCAGCAGCCAAGATCGGAGGGTCGCGGCCAAAAACATTCAGTACTTC
>TRBV28|NA|TRBJ1-1|TRBD1
CASSSSHRGRGMVFF
TGTGCCAGCAGTTCTTCCCACAGGGGGCGCGGTATGGTTTTCTTT
>TRBV6-5|NA|TRBJ2-1|NA
CASRDYSYNEQFF
TGTGCCAGCAGAGACTATTCCTACAATGAGCAGTTCTTC
>TRBV28|NA|TRBJ2-7|TRBD1
CASGDRVMYEQYF
TGTGCCAGCGGAGACAGGGTGATGTACGAGCAGTACTTC
>TRBV29-1|NA|TRBJ2-5|NA
CSASQETQYF
TGCAGCGCCAGCCAAGAGACCCAGTACTTC
>TRBV6-5|NA|TRBJ1-3|NA
CASQRGGGNTIYF
TGTGCCAGCCAACGGGGTGGTGGAAACACCATATATTTT
>TRBV5-6|few|TRBJ2-3|TRBD2
CASSPRKTSYRAQYF
TGTGCCAGCAGCCCCCGGAAGACTAGCTATCGCGCGCAGTATTTT
>TRBV7-8|NA|TRBJ1-1|NA
CASSLVRGMNTEAFF
TGTGCCAGCAGCTTAGTTCGGGGTATGAACACTGAAGCTTTCTTT
>TRBV25-1|NA|TRBJ1-5|NA
CASSEGDWGNQPQHF
TGTGCCAGCAGTGAGGGGGACTGGGGCAATCAGCCCCAGCATTTT
>TRBV14|NA|TRBJ1-2|NA
CASSQDVGDYGYTF
TGTGCCAGCAGCCAAGATGTCGGGGACTATGGCTACACCTTC
>TRBV5-1|NA|TRBJ2-5|TRBD1
CASSPGGKAQYF
TGCGCCAGCAGCCCAGGGGGTAAGGCCCAGTACTTC
>TRBV2|once|TRBJ1-2|NA
CASSAANYGYTF
TGTGCCAGCAGTGCAGCTAACTATGGCTACACCTTC
>TRBV28|NA|TRBJ2-7|NA
CASSSTARQAYHEQYF
TGTGCCAGCAGTTCCACCGCACGACAGGCTTATCACGAGCAGTACTTC
>TRBV9|NA|TRBJ2-7|TRBD2
CASSVESGGIYEQYF
TGTGCCAGCAGCGTAGAAAGCGGGGGGATCTACGAGCAGTACTTC
>TRBV2|NA|TRBJ2-3|NA
CASSEHRSFRTDTQYF
TGTGCCAGCAGTGAACACAGATCCTTCCGCACAGATACGCAGTATTTT
>TRBV4-1|NA|TRBJ1-2|NA
CASSQEHYGYTF
TGCGCCAGCAGCCAAGAACATTATGGCTACACCTTC
>TRBV2|NA|TRBJ1-5|TRBD1
CASKSDRVGNQPQHF
TGTGCCAGCAAATCGGACAGGGTGGGCAATCAGCCCCAGCATTTT
>TRBV25-1|NA|TRBJ2-5|NA
CASSESTEYQETQYF
TGTGCCAGCAGTGAATCTACTGAGTACCAAGAGACCCAGTACTTC
>TRBV21-1|NA|TRBJ2-1|NA
CASSNNGQFF
TGTGCCAGCAGCAATAACGGGCAGTTCTTC
>TRBV11-2|NA|TRBJ2-7|TRBD1
CASSQQGTTSEQYF
TGTGCCAGCAGCCAACAGGGGACCACCTCCGAGCAGTACTTC
>TRBV7-6|NA|TRBJ2-7|TRBD2
CASSSLVGGPSSYEQYF
TGTGCCAGCAGCTCGTTAGTGGGAGGGCCTTCGTCCTACGAGCAGTACTTC
>TRBV7-2|few|TRBJ2-1|TRBD2
CASTLAGGPRHEQFF
TGTGCCAGCACCTTAGCGGGAGGGCCGCGTCATGAGCAGTTCTTC
>TRBV14|NA|TRBJ1-1|NA
CASSLLGQGETEAFF
TGTGCCAGCAGCCTTTTGGGCCAGGGTGAGACTGAAGCTTTCTTT
>TRBV30|NA|TRBJ1-4|TRBD1
CACRGMDLFF
TGTGCCTGCAGGGGGATGGATCTGTTTTTT
>TRBV30|NA|TRBJ1-6|NA
CAWSGSGGGSPLHF
TGTGCCTGGAGTGGCTCGGGGGGTGGGTCACCCCTCCACTTT
>TRBV28|few|TRBJ2-7|TRBD2
CASSLSLRGRAYEQYF
TGTGCCAGCAGTTTGTCTTTACGCGGGAGGGCCTACGAGCAGTACTTC
>TRBV6-6|NA|TRBJ2-7|TRBD2
CASKGLANPTYEQYF
TGTGCCAGCAAGGGACTAGCAAACCCTACCTACGAGCAGTACTTC
>TRBV5-1|NA|TRBJ2-1|NA
CASSLQSSYNEQFF
TGCGCCAGCAGCTTACAGAGCTCCTACAATGAGCAGTTCTTC
>TRBV13|NA|TRBJ1-6|NA
CASSLGQINPSPLHF
TGTGCCAGCAGCTTAGGCCAGATCAATCCCTCACCCCTCCACTTT
>TRBV10-1|NA|TRBJ1-5|NA
CASSQGINQPQHF
TGCGCCAGCAGTCAGGGGATTAATCAGCCCCAGCATTTT
>TRBV6-5|NA|TRBJ1-5|TRBD1
CASSSRQGNQPQHF
TGTGCCAGCAGTTCGAGACAGGGGAATCAGCCCCAGCATTTT
>TRBV30|NA|TRBJ2-3|TRBD2
CAWTRGLAGGGDTQYF
TGTGCCTGGACCCGAGGACTAGCGGGGGGAGGAGATACGCAGTATTTT